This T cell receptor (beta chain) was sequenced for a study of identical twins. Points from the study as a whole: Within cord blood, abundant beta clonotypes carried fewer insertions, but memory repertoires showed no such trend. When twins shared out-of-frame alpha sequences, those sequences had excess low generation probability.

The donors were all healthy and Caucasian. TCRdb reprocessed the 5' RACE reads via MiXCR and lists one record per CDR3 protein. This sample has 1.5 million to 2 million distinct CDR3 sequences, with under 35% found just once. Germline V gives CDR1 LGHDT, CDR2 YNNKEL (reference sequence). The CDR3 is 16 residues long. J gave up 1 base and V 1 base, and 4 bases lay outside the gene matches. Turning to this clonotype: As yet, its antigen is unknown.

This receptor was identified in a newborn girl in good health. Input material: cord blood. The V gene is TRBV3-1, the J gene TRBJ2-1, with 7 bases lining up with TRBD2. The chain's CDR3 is CASSQANGGSYNEQFF. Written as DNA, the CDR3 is TGTGCCAGCAGCCAAGCTAACGGGGGGTCCTACAATGAGCAGTTCTTC.